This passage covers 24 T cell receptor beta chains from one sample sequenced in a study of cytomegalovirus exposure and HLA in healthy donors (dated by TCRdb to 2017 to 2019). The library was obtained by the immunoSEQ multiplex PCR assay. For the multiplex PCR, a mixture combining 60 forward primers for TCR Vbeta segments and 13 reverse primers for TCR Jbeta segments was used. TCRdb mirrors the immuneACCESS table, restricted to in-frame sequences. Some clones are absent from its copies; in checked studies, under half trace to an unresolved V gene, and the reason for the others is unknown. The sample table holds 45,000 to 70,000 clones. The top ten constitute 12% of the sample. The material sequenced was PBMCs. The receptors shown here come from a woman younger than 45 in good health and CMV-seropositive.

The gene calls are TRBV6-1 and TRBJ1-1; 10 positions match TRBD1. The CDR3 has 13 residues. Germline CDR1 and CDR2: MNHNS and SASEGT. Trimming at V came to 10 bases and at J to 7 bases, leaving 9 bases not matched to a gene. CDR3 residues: CAIPGQGLIEAFF. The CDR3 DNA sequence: TGTGCCATTCCGGGACAGGGGTTGATTGAAGCTTTCTTT.

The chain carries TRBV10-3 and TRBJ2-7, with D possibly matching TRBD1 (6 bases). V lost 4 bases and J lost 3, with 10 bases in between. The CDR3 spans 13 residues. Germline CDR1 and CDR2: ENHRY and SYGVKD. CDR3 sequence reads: CAISVGGYYEQYF. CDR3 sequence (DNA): TGTGCCATCAGTGTTGGGGGCTACTACGAGCAGTACTTC.

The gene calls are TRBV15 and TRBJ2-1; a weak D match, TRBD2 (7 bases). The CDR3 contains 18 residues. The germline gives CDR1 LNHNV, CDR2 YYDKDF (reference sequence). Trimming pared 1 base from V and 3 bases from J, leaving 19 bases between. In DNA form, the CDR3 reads TGTGCCACCAGCAGAGGACTAAAACAGGGAGGGCTCTACAATGAGCAGTTCTTC. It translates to CATSRGLKQGGLYNEQFF.

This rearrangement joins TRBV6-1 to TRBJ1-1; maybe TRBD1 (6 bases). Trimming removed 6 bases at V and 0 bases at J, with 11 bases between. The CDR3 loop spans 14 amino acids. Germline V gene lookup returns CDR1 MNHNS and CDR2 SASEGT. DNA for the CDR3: TGTGCCAGCAGAGGGGGATTAATGAACACTGAAGCTTTCTTT. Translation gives CASRGGLMNTEAFF.

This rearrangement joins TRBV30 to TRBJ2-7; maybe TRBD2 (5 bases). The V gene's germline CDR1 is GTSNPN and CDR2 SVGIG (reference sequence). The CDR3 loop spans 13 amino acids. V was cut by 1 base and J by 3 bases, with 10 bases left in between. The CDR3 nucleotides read TGTGCCTGGAGTGGAGGGCTTCACTACGAGCAGTACTTC. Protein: CAWSGGLHYEQYF.

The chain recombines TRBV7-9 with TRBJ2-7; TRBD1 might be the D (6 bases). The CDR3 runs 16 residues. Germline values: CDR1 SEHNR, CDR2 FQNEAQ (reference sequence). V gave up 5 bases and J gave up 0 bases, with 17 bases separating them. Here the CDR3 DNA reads TGTGCCAGCAGCACTCCCCGGGACACTTACTCCTACGAGCAGTACTTC. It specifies CASSTPRDTYSYEQYF. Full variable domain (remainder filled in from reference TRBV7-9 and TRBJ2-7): DTGVSQNPRHKITKRGQNVTFRCDPISEHNRLYWYRQTLGQGPEFLTYFQNEAQLEKSRLLSDRFSAERPKGSFSTLEIQRTEQGDSAMYLCASSTPRDTYSYEQYFGPGTRLTVT.

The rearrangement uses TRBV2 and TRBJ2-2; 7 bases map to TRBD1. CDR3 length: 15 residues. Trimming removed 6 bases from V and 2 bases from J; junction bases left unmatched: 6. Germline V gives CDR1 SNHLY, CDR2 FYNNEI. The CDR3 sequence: CASSATGANTGELFF. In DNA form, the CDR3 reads TGTGCCAGCAGCGCTACAGGGGCTAACACCGGGGAGCTGTTTTTT.

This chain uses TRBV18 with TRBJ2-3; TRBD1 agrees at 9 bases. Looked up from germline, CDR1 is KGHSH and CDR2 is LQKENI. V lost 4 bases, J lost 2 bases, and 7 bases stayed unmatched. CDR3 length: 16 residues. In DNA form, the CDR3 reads TGTGCCAGCTCACTCGAAGGGGACAGGGTCACAGATACGCAGTATTTT. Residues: CASSLEGDRVTDTQYF.

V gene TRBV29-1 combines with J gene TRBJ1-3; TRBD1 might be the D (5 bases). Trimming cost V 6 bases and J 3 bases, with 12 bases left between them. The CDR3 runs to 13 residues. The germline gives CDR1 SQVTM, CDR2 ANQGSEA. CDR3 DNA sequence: TGCAGCGTCCGGGACGGGGGTGGAAACACCATATATTTT. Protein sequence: CSVRDGGGNTIYF.

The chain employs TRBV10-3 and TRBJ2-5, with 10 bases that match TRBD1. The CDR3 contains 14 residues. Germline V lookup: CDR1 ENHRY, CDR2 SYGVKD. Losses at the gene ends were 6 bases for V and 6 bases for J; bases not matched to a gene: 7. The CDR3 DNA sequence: TGTGCCATCAGACCGGGACAGGGGAGCAAGACCCAGTACTTC. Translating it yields CAIRPGQGSKTQYF.

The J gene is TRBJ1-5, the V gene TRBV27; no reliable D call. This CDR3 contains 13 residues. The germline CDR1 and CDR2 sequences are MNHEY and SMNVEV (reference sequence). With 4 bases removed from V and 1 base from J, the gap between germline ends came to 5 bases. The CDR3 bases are TGTGCCAGCAGTTCTAGGAGCAATCAGCCCCAGCATTTT. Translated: CASSSRSNQPQHF.

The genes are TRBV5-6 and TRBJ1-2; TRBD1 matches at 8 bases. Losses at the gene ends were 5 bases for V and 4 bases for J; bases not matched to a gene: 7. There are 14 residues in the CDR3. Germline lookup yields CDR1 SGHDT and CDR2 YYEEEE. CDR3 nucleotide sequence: TGTGCCAGCAGTCCACTGGACAGGGCCTATGGCTACACCTTC. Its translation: CASSPLDRAYGYTF.

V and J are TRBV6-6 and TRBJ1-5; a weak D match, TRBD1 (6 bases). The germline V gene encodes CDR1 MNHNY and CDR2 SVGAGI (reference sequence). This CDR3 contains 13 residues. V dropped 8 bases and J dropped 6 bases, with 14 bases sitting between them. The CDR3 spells CASSRGIGQPQHF. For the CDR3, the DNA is TGTGCCAGCTCGAGGGGGATTGGTCAGCCCCAGCATTTT.

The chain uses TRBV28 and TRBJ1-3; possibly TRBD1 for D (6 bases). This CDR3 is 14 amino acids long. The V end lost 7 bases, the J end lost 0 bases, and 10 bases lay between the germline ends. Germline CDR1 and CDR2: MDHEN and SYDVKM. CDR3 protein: CASNRQVSGNTIYF. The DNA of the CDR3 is TGTGCCAGCAACCGACAGGTCTCTGGAAACACCATATATTTT.

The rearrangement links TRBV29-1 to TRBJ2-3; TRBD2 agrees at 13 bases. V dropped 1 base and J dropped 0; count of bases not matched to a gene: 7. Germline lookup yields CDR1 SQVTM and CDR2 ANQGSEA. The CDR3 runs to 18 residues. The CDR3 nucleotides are TGCAGCGTTGAAGCGACTAGCGGGAGGTATCTTAGCACAGATACGCAGTATTTT. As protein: CSVEATSGRYLSTDTQYF.

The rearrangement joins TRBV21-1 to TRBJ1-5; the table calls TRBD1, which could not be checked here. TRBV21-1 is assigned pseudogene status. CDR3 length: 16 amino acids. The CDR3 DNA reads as TGTGCCAGCAGGACGGACAGGGATGAGGGCAATCAGCCCCAGCATTTT. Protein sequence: CASRTDRDEGNQPQHF.

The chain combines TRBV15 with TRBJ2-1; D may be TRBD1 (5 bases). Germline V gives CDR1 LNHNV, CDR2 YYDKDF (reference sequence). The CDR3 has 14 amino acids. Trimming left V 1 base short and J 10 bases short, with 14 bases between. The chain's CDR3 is CATSRALSAGEQFF. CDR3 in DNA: TGTGCCACCAGCAGAGCACTATCGGCAGGGGAGCAGTTCTTC.

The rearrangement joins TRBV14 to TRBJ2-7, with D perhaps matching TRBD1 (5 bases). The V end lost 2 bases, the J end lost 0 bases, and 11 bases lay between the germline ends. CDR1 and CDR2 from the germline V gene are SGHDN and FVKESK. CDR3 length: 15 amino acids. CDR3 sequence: CASSQLRDSSYEQYF. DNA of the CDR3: TGTGCCAGCAGCCAACTTCGTGACAGCTCCTACGAGCAGTACTTC.

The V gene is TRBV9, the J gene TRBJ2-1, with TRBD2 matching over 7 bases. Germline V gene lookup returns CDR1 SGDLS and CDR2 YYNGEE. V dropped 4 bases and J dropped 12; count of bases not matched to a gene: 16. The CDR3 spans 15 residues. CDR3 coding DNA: TGTGCCAGCAGCCCCGGGCTAGCGGAGTCGCGCAGGCAGTTCTTC. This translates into CASSPGLAESRRQFF.

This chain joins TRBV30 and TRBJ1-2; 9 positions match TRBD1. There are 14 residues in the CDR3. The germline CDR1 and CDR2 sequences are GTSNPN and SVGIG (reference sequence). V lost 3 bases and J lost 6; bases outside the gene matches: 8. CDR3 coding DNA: TGTGCCTGGAGAACACACAGGGGGCGAGATGGCTACACCTTC. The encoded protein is CAWRTHRGRDGYTF.

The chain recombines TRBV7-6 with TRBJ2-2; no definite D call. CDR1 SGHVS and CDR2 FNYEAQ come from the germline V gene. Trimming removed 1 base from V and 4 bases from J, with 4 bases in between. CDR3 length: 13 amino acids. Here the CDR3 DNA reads TGTGCCAGCAGCTTAGAGCGCACCGGGGAGCTGTTTTTT. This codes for CASSLERTGELFF.

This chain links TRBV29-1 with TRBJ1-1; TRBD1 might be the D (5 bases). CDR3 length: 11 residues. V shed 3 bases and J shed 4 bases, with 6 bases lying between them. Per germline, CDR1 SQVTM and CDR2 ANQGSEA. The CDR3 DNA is TGCAGCGTTGATCAGGGCACTGAAGCTTTCTTT. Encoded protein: CSVDQGTEAFF.

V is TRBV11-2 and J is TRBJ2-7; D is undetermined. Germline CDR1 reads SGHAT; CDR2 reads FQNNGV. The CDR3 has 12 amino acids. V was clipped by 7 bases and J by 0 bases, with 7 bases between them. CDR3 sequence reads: CASNEDSYEQYF. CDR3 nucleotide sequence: TGTGCCAGCAATGAGGACTCCTACGAGCAGTACTTC.

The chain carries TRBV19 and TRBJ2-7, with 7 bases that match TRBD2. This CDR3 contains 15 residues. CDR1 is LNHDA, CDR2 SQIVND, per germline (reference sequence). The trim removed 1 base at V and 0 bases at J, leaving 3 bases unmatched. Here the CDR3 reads CASSIGRGDSYEQYF. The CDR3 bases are TGTGCCAGTAGTATAGGACGGGGGGACTCCTACGAGCAGTACTTC.